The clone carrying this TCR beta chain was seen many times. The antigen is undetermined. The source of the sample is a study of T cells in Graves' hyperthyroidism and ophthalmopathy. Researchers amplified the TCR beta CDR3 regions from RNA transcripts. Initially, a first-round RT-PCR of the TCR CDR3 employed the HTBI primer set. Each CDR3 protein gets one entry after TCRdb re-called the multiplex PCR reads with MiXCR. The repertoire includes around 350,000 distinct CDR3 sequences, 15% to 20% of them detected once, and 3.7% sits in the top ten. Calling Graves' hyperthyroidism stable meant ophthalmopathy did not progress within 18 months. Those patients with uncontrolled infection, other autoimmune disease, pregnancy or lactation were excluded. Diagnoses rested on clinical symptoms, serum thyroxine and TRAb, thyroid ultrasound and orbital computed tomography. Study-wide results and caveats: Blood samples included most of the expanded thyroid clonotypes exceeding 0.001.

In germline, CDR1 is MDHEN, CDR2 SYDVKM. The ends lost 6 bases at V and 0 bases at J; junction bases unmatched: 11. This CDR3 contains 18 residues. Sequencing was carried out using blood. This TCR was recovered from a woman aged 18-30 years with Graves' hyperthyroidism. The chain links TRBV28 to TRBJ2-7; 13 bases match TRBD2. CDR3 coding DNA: TGTGCCAGCAGGGGATTCGGGACTAGCGGGACCTACTCCTACGAGCAGTACTTC. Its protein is CASRGFGTSGTYSYEQYF.